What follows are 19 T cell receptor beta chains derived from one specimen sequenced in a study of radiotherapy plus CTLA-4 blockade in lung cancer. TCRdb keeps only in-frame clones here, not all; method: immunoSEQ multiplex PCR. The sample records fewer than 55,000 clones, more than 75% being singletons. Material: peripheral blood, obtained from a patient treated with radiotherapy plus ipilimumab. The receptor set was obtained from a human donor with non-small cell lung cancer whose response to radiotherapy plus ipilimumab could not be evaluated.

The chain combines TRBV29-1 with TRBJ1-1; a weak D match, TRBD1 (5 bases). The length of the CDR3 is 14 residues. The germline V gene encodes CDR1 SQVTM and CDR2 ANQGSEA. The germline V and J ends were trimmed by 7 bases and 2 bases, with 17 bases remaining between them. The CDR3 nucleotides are TGCAGCGACGTCCAAAACCAGGGAAACACTGAAGCTTTCTTT. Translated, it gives CSDVQNQGNTEAFF.

CDR3 region: CASSLDGGTEAFF. CDR3 DNA: TGTGCCAGCAGCTTAGACGGGGGAACTGAAGCTTTCTTT. This chain joins TRBV7-9 and TRBJ1-1; perhaps TRBD1 as D (5 bases). Between the trimmed V and J ends, which lost 1 base and 5 bases, there was a span of 8 bases. Germline V gene sequence: CDR1 SEHNR, CDR2 FQNEAQ (reference sequence). This CDR3 is 13 amino acids long. The full variable domain, in which reference TRBV7-9 and TRBJ1-1 provide the parts outside the CDR3, is DTGVSQNPRHKITKRGQNVTFRCDPISEHNRLYWYRQTLGQGPEFLTYFQNEAQLEKSRLLSDRFSAERPKGSFSTLEIQRTEQGDSAMYLCASSLDGGTEAFFGQGTRLTVV.

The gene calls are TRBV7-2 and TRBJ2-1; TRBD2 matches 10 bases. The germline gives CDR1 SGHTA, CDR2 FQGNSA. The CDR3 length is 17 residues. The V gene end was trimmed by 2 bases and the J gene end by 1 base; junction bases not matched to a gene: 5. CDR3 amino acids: CASSLLLAGGSYNEQFF. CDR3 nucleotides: TGTGCCAGCAGCTTACTATTAGCGGGAGGATCCTACAATGAGCAGTTCTTC.

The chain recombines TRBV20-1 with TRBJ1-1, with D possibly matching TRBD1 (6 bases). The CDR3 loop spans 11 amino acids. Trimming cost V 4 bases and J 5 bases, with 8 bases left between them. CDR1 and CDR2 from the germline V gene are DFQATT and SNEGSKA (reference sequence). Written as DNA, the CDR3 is TGCAGTGCTACAGGGGCGACTGAAGCTTTCTTT. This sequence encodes CSATGATEAFF.

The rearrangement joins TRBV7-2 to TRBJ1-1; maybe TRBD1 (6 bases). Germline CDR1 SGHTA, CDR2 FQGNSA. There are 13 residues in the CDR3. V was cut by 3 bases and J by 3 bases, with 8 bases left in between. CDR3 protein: CASSFRGYTEAFF. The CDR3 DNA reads TGTGCCAGCAGCTTTAGGGGGTACACTGAAGCTTTCTTT.

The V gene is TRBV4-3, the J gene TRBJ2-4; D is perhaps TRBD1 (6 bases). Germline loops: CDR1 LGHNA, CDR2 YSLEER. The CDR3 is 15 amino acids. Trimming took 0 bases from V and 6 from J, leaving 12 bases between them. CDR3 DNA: TGCGCCAGCAGCCAAGATTCCGGACAGAGAAACATTCAGTACTTC. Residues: CASSQDSGQRNIQYF.

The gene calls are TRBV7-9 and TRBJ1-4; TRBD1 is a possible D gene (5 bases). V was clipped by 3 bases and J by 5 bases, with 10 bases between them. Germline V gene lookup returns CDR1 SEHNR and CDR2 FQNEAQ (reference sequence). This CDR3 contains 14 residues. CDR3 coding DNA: TGTGCCAGCAGCTTCCAGGGCCAGAATGAAAAACTGTTTTTT. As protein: CASSFQGQNEKLFF.

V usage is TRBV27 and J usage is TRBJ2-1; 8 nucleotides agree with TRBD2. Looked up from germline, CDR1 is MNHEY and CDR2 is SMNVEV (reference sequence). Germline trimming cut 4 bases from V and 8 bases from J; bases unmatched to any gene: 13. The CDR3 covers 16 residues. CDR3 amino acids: CASSYSGAISFYEQFF. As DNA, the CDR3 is TGTGCCAGCAGTTATAGCGGGGCAATATCCTTCTATGAGCAGTTCTTC.

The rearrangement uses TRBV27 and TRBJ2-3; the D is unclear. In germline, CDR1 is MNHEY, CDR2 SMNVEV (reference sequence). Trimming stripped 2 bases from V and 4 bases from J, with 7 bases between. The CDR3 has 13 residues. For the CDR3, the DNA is TGTGCCAGCAGTTTACGGAGCGCAGATACGCAGTATTTT. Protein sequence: CASSLRSADTQYF.

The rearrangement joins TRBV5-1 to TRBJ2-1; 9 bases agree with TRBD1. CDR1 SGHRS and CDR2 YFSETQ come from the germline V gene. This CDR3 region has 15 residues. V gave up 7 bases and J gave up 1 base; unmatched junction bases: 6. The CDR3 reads CASGSGTGSYNEQFF. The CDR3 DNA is TGCGCCAGCGGTTCCGGGACAGGGTCCTACAATGAGCAGTTCTTC. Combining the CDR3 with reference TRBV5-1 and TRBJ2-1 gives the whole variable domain KAGVTQTPRYLIKTRGQQVTLSCSPISGHRSVSWYQQTPGQGLQFLFEYFSETQRNKGNFPGRFSGRQFSNSRSEMNVSTLELGDSALYLCASGSGTGSYNEQFFGPGTRLTVL.

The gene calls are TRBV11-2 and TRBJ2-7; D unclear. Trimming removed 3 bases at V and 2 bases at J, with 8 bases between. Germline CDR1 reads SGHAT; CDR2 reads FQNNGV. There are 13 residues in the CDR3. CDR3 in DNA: TGTGCCAGCAGCTTTGGGCCTACCTACGAGCAGTACTTC. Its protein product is CASSFGPTYEQYF.

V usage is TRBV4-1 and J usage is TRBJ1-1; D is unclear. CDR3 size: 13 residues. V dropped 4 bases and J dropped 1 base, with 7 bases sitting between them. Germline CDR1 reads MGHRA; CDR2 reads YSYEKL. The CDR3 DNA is TGCGCCAGCAGCCCCCGGGGGAACACTGAAGCTTTCTTT. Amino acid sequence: CASSPRGNTEAFF.

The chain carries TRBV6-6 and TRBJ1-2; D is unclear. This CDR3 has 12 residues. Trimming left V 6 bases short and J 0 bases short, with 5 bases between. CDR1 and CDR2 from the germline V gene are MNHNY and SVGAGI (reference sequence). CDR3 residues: CASSGTNYGYTF. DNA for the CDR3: TGTGCCAGCAGCGGTACTAACTATGGCTACACCTTC.

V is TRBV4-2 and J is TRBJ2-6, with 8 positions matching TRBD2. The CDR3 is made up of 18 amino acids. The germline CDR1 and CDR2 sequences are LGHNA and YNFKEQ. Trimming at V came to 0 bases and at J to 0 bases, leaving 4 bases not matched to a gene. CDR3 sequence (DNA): TGTGCCAGCAGCCAAGAGCCAGCGGGGGCCTCTGGGGCCAACGTCCTGACTTTC. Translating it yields CASSQEPAGASGANVLTF.

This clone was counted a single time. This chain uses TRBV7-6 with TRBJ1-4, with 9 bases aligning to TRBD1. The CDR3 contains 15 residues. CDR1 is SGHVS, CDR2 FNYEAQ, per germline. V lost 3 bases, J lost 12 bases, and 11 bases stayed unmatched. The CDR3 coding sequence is TGTGCCAGCAGCTTGGACAGGGGAGCCTCCGAGGAACTGTTTTTT. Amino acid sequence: CASSLDRGASEELFF. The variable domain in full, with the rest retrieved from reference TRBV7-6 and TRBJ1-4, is GAGVSQSPRYKVTKRGQDVALRCDPISGHVSLYWYRQALGQGPEFLTYFNYEAQQDKSGLPNDRFSAERPEGSISTLTIQRTEQRDSAMYRCASSLDRGASEELFFGSGTQLSVL.

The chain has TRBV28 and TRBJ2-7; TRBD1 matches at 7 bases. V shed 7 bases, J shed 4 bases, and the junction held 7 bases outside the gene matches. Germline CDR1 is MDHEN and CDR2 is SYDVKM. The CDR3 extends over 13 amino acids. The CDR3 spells CASTATGIYEQYF. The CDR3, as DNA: TGTGCCAGCACCGCGACAGGGATATACGAGCAGTACTTC.

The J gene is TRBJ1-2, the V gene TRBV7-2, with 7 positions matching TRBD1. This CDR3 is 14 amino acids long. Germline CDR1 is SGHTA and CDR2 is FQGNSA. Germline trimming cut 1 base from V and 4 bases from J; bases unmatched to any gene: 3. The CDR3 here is CASSLDAGGYGYTF. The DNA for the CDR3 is TGTGCCAGCAGCTTAGATGCAGGGGGCTATGGCTACACCTTC.

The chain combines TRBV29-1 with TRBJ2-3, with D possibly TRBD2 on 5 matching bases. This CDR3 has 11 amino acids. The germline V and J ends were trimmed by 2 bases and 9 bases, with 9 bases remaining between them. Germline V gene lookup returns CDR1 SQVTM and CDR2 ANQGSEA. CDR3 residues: CSVESGKTQYF. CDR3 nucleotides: TGCAGCGTTGAATCCGGGAAAACGCAGTATTTT.

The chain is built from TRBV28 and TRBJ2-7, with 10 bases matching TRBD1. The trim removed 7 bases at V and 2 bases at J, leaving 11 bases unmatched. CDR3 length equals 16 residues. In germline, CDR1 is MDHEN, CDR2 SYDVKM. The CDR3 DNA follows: TGTGCCAGCACGATCACCGGGACAGGGGAAGCCTACGAGCAGTACTTC. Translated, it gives CASTITGTGEAYEQYF.